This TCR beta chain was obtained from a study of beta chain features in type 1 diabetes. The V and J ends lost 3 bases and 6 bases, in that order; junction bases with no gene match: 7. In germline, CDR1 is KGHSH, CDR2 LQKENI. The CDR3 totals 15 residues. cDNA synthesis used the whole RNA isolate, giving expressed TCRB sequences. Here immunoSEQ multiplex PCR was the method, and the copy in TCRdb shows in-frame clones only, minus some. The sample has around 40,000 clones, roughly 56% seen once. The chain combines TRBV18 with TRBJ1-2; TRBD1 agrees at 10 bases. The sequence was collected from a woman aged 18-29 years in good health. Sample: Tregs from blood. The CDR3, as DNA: TGTGCCAGCTCACCCTCGACAGGGGGCGCAGATGGCTACACCTTC. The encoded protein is CASSPSTGGADGYTF.